The clone carrying this T cell receptor (beta chain) showed up just a few times. No treatment of any kind had been given to any patient before thyroid surgery. The record originates from a study of metastatic and nonmetastatic thyroid tumors. Original processing notes: Clinicopathological groups of papillary thyroid cancer showed CDR3 differences that were used to build a distant-metastasis classifier. Via MiXCR, TCRdb re-called the PCR reads. What appears here as the V and J calls and clone size reflects TCRdb's work, not the paper's. The data hold 50,000 or so clones, with under 25% observed a single time. This TCR derives from a male donor with papillary thyroid cancer or a benign thyroid nodule (not recorded which). Some clones in this sample may be carry-over from other donors' samples. The specimen was blood.

The DNA of the CDR3 is TGCAGTGTGGGACAGGGGACAAACGAGCAGTACTTC. This sequence encodes CSVGQGTNEQYF. The rearrangement uses TRBV20-1 and TRBJ2-7; TRBD1 agrees at 10 bases. CDR1 is DFQATT, CDR2 SNEGSKA, per germline (reference sequence). This CDR3 has 12 residues. With 7 bases clipped from V and 5 bases from J, the junction kept 5 bases outside the gene matches.